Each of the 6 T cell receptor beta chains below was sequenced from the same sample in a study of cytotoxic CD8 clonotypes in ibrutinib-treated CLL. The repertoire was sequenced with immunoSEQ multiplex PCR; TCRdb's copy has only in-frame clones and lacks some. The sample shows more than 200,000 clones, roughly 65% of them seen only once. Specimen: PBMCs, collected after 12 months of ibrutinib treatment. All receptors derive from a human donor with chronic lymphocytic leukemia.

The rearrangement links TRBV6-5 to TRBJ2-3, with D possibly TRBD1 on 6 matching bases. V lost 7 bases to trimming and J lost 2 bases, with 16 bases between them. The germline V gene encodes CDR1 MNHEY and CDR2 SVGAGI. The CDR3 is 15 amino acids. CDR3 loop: CASTSVQGHTDTQYF. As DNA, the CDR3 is TGTGCCAGCACCTCGGTACAGGGACACACAGATACGCAGTATTTT.

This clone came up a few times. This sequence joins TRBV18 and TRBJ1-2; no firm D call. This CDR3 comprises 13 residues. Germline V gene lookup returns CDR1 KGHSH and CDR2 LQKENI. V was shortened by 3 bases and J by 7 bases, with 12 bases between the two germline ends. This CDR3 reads CASSPQGMAGYTF. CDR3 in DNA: TGTGCCAGCTCACCTCAAGGCATGGCTGGCTACACCTTC.

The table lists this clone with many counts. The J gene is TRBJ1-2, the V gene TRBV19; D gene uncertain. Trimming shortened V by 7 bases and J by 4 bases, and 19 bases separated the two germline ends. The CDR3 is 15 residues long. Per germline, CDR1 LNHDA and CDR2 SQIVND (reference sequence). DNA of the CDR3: TGTGCCAGTAATGCGGGGATCTCACTAGGCTATGGCTACACCTTC. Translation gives CASNAGISLGYGYTF.

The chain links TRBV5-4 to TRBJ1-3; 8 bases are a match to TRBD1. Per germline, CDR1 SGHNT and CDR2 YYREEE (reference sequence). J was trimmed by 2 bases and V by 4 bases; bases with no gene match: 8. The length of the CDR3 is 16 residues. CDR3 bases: TGTGCCAGCAGCCTCCGGACAGGGAGGCCTGGAAACACCATATATTTT. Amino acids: CASSLRTGRPGNTIYF. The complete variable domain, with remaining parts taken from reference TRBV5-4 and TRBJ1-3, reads ETGVTQSPTHLIKTRGQQVTLRCSSQSGHNTVSWYQQALGQGPQFIFQYYREEENGRGNFPPRFSGLQFPNYSSELNVNALELDDSALYLCASSLRTGRPGNTIYFGEGSWLTVV.

The CDR3 here is CASSQEGRSTEAFF. The CDR3 DNA is TGCGCCAGCAGCCAAGAAGGACGGAGCACTGAAGCTTTCTTT. The chain uses TRBV4-1 and TRBJ1-1; D is undetermined. The CDR3 loop spans 14 amino acids. Germline V CDR1 and CDR2: MGHRA, YSYEKL. V lost 0 bases and J lost 4, with 9 bases in between.

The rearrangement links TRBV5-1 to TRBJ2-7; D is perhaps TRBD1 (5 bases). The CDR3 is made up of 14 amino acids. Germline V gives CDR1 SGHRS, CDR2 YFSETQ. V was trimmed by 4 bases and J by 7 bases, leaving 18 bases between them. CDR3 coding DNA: TGCGCCAGCAGCCGGAGTCAGGGTCTTCAGGAGCAGTACTTC. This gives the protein CASSRSQGLQEQYF. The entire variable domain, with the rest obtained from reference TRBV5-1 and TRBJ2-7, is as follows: KAGVTQTPRYLIKTRGQQVTLSCSPISGHRSVSWYQQTPGQGLQFLFEYFSETQRNKGNFPGRFSGRQFSNSRSEMNVSTLELGDSALYLCASSRSQGLQEQYFGPGTRLTVT.